This T cell receptor (beta chain) emerged from a study of T-cell memory formation after mild COVID-19. Regarding the study as a whole: Researchers report contracting CD4+ clones mostly in CM and EM, with CD8+ clones in EMRA. Pre-infection memory carried some responding clones, suggesting that cross-reactive memory joined.

Each CDR3 protein gets one entry after TCRdb re-called the 5' RACE reads with MiXCR. Of a few hundred thousand distinct CDR3 sequences in the sample, 15% to 20% were seen once. A note on this clonotype: Its specificity is unknown.

Trimming pared 6 bases from V and 2 bases from J, leaving 15 bases between. From germline, CDR1 is MNHEY and CDR2 SVGAGI. CDR3 size: 15 residues. The chain recombines TRBV6-5 with TRBJ2-3; a weak D match, TRBD2 (6 bases). The material sequenced was PBMCs or a T cell subset sorted from them (not recorded which). This clonotype was obtained from a man aged 18 to 29 who had mild COVID-19 (a few samples of this study predate the infection). Cell type and time point are not known. CDR3 bases: TGTGCCAGCAGCCGCCGGGGCGGGGTCACAGATACGCAGTATTTT. Protein: CASSRRGGVTDTQYF.